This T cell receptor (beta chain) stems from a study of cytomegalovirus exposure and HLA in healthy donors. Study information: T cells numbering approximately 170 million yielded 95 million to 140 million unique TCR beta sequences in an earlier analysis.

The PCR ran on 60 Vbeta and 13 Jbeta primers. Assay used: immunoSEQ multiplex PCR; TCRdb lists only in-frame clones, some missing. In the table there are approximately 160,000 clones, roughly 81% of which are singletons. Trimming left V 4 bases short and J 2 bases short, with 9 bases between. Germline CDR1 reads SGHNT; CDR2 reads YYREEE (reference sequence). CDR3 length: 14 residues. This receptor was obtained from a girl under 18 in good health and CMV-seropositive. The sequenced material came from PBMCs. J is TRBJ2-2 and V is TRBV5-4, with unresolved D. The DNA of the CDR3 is TGTGCCAGCAGCCCACGGGTAAACACCGGGGAGCTGTTTTTT. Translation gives CASSPRVNTGELFF.